This T cell receptor (beta chain) was recovered during a study of T cells in Graves' hyperthyroidism and ophthalmopathy. This clonotype has ten or more counts. Germline CDR1 and CDR2: SGHDT and YYEEEE. V lost 1 base to trimming and J lost 10 bases, with 12 bases between them. The CDR3 covers 13 residues. RNA transcripts served as the template for amplifying TCR beta CDR3 regions. Initially, a first-round RT-PCR of the TCR CDR3 employed the HTBI primer set. Each CDR3 protein gets one entry after TCRdb re-called the multiplex PCR reads with MiXCR. The data hold 400,000 or so distinct CDR3 sequences, with around 13% observed a single time.

Sequenced sample: blood. This chain connects TRBV5-6 to TRBJ1-5, with D hard to call. The receptor was derived from a woman aged 30 to 39 with Graves' ophthalmopathy. DNA for the CDR3: TGTGCCAGCAGCTTGTCTCTCACGGGACCCCAGCATTTT. It encodes CASSLSLTGPQHF.